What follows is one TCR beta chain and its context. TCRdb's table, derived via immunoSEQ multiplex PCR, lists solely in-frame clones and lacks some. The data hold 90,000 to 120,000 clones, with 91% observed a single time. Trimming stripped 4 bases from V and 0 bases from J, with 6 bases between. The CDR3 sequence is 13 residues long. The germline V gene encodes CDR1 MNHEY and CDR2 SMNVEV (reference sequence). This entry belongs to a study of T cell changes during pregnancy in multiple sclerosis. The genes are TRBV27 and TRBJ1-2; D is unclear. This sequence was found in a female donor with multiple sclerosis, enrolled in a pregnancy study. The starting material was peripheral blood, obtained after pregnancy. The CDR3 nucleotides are TGTGCCAGCAGTTCAGGTCCTAACTATGGCTACACCTTC. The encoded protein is CASSSGPNYGYTF.